This entry lists 8 T cell receptor beta chains sequenced from one sample in a study of blood T cell repertoires in COVID-19. Produced via immunoSEQ multiplex PCR; TCRdb's table is partial and in-frame only. The profile shows 150,000 to 200,000 clones, around four fifths of them singletons. Sequenced sample: peripheral blood. Receptors were obtained from a human donor in a cohort sampled during active COVID-19.

The genes are TRBV5-5 and TRBJ2-3; D not resolved. The CDR3 has 12 residues. CDR1 and CDR2 from the germline V gene are SGHKS and YYEKEE (reference sequence). The V and J ends lost 6 bases and 4 bases respectively, with 9 bases between them. In DNA, the CDR3 is TGTGCCAGCACCCGGGTGCCAGATACGCAGTATTTT. It yields the protein CASTRVPDTQYF.

The genes are TRBV20-1 and TRBJ2-3, with D possibly matching TRBD2 (6 bases). V was clipped by 3 bases and J by 2 bases, with 15 bases between them. The CDR3 runs 15 residues. The germline CDR1 and CDR2 sequences are DFQATT and SNEGSKA (reference sequence). The CDR3 here is CSASHGGISTDTQYF. Here the CDR3 DNA reads TGCAGTGCTAGTCACGGGGGAATTTCCACAGATACGCAGTATTTT.

The V gene is TRBV7-3, the J gene TRBJ2-7, with TRBD2 matching over 8 bases. Germline lookup yields CDR1 SGHTA and CDR2 FQGTGA. Trimming took 1 base from V and 4 from J; bases not matched to a gene: 6. The CDR3 covers 15 residues. DNA of the CDR3: TGTGCCAGCAGCTTAAATCGCGCTAGCGGGTACGAGCAGTACTTC. It specifies CASSLNRASGYEQYF.

CDR3 protein: CASSPLDREEGSQHF. CDR3 DNA sequence: TGTGCCAGCAGCCCATTAGACAGGGAGGAAGGGTCCCAGCATTTT. This chain connects TRBV7-9 to TRBJ1-5; 7 nucleotides line up with TRBD1. The length of the CDR3 is 15 residues. CDR1 and CDR2 (germline): SEHNR, FQNEAQ (reference sequence). V lost 5 bases to trimming and J lost 11 bases; unmatched junction nucleotides: 15.

The J gene is TRBJ2-5, the V gene TRBV2, with D possibly TRBD1 on 6 matching bases. V lost 5 bases and J lost 0, with 13 bases in between. Germline CDR1 is SNHLY and CDR2 is FYNNEI. The CDR3 sequence is 15 residues long. The CDR3 DNA follows: TGTGCCAGCAGTAGCCGGGACAATTACCAAGAGACCCAGTACTTC. This codes for CASSSRDNYQETQYF.

CDR3 bases: TGCGCCAGCAGCCCTGAGCCGGGACTAGCGGGAGGAGAGTCCTACGAGCAGTACTTC. Protein: CASSPEPGLAGGESYEQYF. This chain joins TRBV5-1 and TRBJ2-7, with TRBD2 matching 15 bases. Trimming cost V 4 bases and J 1 base; bases outside gene matches: 12. CDR3 length equals 19 residues. Germline values: CDR1 SGHRS, CDR2 YFSETQ.

The V and J genes are TRBV30 and TRBJ1-1; D gene unclear. The CDR3 is 14 amino acids. V was pared by 3 bases and J by 1 base, with 12 bases between. Germline V lookup: CDR1 GTSNPN, CDR2 SVGIG (reference sequence). CDR3 bases: TGTGCCTGGAGATCGCTGACTGGGAACACTGAAGCTTTCTTT. The encoded protein is CAWRSLTGNTEAFF. The full variable domain, in which reference TRBV30 and TRBJ1-1 provide the parts outside the CDR3, is SQTIHQWPATLVQPVGSPLSLECTVEGTSNPNLYWYRQAAGRGLQLLFYSVGIGQISSEVPQNLSASRPQDRQFILSSKKLLLSDSGFYLCAWRSLTGNTEAFFGQGTRLTVV.

The rearrangement links TRBV19 to TRBJ1-5, with D tentatively TRBD1 (6 bases). This CDR3 has 16 residues. Per the germline V gene, CDR1 is LNHDA and CDR2 is SQIVND (reference sequence). V shed 7 bases and J shed 6 bases, with 22 bases lying between them. CDR3 sequence (DNA): TGTGCCAGTAATCCCGAGGGGGGGCGGCTAATTCAGCCCCAGCATTTT. Translated, it gives CASNPEGGRLIQPQHF.